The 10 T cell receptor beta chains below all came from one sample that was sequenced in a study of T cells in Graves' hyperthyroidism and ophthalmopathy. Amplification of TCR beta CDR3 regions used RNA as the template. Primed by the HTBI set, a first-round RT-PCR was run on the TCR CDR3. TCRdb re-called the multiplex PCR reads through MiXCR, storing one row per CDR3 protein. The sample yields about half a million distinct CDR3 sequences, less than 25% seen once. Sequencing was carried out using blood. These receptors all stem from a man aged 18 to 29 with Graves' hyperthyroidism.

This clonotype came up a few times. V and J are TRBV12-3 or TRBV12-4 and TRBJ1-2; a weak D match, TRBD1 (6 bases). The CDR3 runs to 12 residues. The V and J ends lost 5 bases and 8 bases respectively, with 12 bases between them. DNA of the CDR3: TGTGCCAGCAGTCGTCAGGGGCGCGGCTACACCTTC. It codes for CASSRQGRGYTF.

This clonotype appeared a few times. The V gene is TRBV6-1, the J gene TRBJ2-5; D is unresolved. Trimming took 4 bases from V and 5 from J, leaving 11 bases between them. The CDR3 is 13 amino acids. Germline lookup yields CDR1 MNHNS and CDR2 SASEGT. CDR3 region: CASSVGMGETQYF. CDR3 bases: TGTGCCAGCAGTGTAGGAATGGGGGAGACCCAGTACTTC.

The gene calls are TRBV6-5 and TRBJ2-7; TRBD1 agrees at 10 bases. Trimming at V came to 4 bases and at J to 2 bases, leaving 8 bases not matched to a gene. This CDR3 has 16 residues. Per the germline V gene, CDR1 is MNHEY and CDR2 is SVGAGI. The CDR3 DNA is TGTGCCAGCAGTTTTCCCGCCGGGACAGGGGCCTACGAGCAGTACTTC. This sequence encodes CASSFPAGTGAYEQYF.

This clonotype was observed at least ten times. CDR3 amino acids: CATSIGTSNTGELFF. CDR3 nucleotide sequence: TGTGCCACCAGCATCGGGACATCGAACACCGGGGAGCTGTTTTTT. This rearrangement joins TRBV15 to TRBJ2-2, with TRBD1 as a possible D gene (6 bases). This CDR3 is built from 15 residues. Looked up from germline, CDR1 is LNHNV and CDR2 is YYDKDF (reference sequence). V was pared by 4 bases and J by 0 bases, with 9 bases between. Full variable domain (rest looked up from reference TRBV15 and TRBJ2-2): DAMVIQNPRYQVTQFGKPVTLSCSQTLNHNVMYWYQQKSSQAPKLLFHYYDKDFNNEADTPDNFQSRRPNTSFCFLDIRSPGLGDTAMYLCATSIGTSNTGELFFGEGSRLTVL.

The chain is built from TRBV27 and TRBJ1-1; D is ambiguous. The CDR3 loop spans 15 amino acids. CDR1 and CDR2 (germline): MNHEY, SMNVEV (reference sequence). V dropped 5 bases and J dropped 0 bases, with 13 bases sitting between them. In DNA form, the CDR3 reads TGTGCCAGCAGTGAGGTGATGTCCCTGAACACTGAAGCTTTCTTT. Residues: CASSEVMSLNTEAFF.

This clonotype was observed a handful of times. The CDR3 spells CASSTGTATGELFF. DNA of the CDR3: TGTGCCAGCAGTACCGGGACTGCCACCGGGGAGCTGTTTTTT. This chain joins TRBV12-3 or TRBV12-4 and TRBJ2-2, with D possibly matching TRBD2 (6 bases). V was cut by 5 bases and J by 4 bases, with 11 bases left in between. The length of the CDR3 is 14 residues.

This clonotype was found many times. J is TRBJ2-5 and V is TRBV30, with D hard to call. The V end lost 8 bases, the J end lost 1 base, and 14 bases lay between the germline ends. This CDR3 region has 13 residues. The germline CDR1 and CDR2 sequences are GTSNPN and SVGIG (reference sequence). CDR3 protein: CAGGTPIQETQYF. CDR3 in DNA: TGTGCCGGCGGAACTCCGATCCAAGAGACCCAGTACTTC.

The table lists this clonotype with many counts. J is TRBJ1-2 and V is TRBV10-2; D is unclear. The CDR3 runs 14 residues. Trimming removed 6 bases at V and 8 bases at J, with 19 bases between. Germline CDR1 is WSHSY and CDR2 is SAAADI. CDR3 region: CASRLDRTLEGYTF. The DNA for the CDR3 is TGCGCCAGCAGACTGGACCGGACGCTGGAGGGCTACACCTTC.

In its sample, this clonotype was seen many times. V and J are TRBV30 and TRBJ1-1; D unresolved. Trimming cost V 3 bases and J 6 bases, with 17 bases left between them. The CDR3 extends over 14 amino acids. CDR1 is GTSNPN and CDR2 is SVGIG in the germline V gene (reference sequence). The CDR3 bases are TGTGCCTGGAGGTTTCGAGGAGGGATGTCTGAAGCTTTCTTT. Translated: CAWRFRGGMSEAFF. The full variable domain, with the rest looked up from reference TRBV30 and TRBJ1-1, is SQTIHQWPATLVQPVGSPLSLECTVEGTSNPNLYWYRQAAGRGLQLLFYSVGIGQISSEVPQNLSASRPQDRQFILSSKKLLLSDSGFYLCAWRFRGGMSEAFFGQGTRLTVV.

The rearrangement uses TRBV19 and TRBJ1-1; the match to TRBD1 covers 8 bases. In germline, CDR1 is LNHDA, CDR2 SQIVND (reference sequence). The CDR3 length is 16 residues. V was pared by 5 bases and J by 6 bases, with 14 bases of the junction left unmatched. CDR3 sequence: CASSLWTGTIPAEAFF. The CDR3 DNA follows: TGTGCCAGTAGTCTCTGGACAGGGACAATCCCAGCTGAAGCTTTCTTT.